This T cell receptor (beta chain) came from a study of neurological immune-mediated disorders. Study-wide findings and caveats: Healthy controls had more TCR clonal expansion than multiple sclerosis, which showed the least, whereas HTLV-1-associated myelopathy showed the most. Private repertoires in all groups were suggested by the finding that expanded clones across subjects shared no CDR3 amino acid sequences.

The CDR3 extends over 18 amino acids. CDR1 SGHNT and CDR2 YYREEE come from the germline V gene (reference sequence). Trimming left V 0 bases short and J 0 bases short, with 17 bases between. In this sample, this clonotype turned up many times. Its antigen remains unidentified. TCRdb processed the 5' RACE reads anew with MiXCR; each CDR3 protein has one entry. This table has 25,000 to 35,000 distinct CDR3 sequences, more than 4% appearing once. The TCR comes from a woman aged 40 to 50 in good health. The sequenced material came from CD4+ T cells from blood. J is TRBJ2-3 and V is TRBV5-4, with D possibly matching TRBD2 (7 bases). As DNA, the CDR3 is TGTGCCAGCAGCTTGGATGGGGGGGGCCGCTCTAGCACAGATACGCAGTATTTT. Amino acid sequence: CASSLDGGGRSSTDTQYF.